This paragraph covers one TCR beta chain sequence. This sample is drawn from a study of blood T cell repertoires in COVID-19. Study context: In each case, the material was cDNA or gDNA derived from T cells, B-cell-depleted T cells, or PBMCs.

Original methodology: Reference gene primer amplification yielded estimated nucleated cell counts. TCRdb's table, derived via immunoSEQ multiplex PCR, lists solely in-frame clones and lacks some. The DNA gave D and trimming, while V, J and clone size come from that table. The sample yields more than 50,000 clones, 77% seen once. This TCR was sampled from a man aged 70 or older with active or convalescent COVID-19. The sequencing input was peripheral blood.

The CDR3 nucleotides read TGTGCCAGCAGGTCTCGACTAGCGCGTCACAATGAGCAGTTCTTC. It yields the protein CASRSRLARHNEQFF. The chain couples TRBV11-2 to TRBJ2-1; 8 bases map to TRBD2. The CDR3 runs to 15 residues. CDR1 and CDR2 from the germline V gene are SGHAT and FQNNGV. Unmatched junction bases numbered 9, after V lost 6 bases and J lost 5 bases. The full variable domain, rest sourced from reference TRBV11-2 and TRBJ2-1, is EAGVAQSPRYKIIEKRQSVAFWCNPISGHATLYWYQQILGQGPKLLIQFQNNGVVDDSQLPKDRFSAERLKGVDSTLKIQPAKLEDSAVYLCASRSRLARHNEQFFGPGTRLTVL.